This T cell receptor (beta chain) is from a study of beta chain features in type 1 diabetes. Notes on the study in general: Insertions at VDJ junctions were less frequent in type 1 diabetes patients. These patients also deleted more nucleotides at the same junctions. Naive, central memory and Treg TCRB repertoires appeared more alike in patients than in healthy donors.

The investigators reverse transcribed all of the isolated RNA, so they sequenced expressed TCRB transcripts. Generated by immunoSEQ multiplex PCR, the TCRdb table keeps only in-frame clones and is missing some. The sample lists 300,000 or so clones, 8% occurring once. The V gene end was trimmed by 2 bases and the J gene end by 2 bases; junction bases not matched to a gene: 10. Germline V gene sequence: CDR1 SGHTA, CDR2 FQGNSA. The CDR3 has 17 residues. This clone has only a few counts. Its antigen is currently unknown. CD4+ naive, central memory, regulatory and stem cell-like memory cells were sorted via CD45RO/CCR7/CD25/CD127/CD95/CD27.

The sequencing sample was made of central memory CD4+ T cells from blood. This chain joins TRBV7-2 and TRBJ2-3; 7 bases are a match to TRBD2. The TCR was taken from a woman between 18 and 29 years old in good health. This CDR3 reads CASSLRALRGYTDTQYF. The CDR3 DNA reads as TGTGCCAGCAGCTTACGGGCGTTGCGGGGGTACACAGATACGCAGTATTTT.